The 10 T cell receptor beta chains below come from one sample, sequenced in a study of cytomegalovirus exposure and HLA in healthy donors. Generated by immunoSEQ multiplex PCR, the TCRdb table keeps only in-frame clones and is missing some. The sample carries 250,000 to 400,000 clones, approximately 91% recorded once. The sample taken for sequencing was PBMCs. These receptors were taken from a man under 40 in good health and CMV-seronegative.

The genes are TRBV11-2 and TRBJ1-6; D is unresolved. Germline CDR1 reads SGHAT; CDR2 reads FQNNGV. Trimming removed 2 bases at V and 6 bases at J, with 11 bases between. This CDR3 region has 15 residues. CDR3 sequence: CASSLFGGPNSPLHF. CDR3 sequence (DNA): TGTGCCAGCAGCTTATTCGGAGGGCCTAATTCACCCCTCCACTTT.

The chain is built from TRBV10-3 and TRBJ2-3; 8 bases agree with TRBD2. Per germline, CDR1 ENHRY and CDR2 SYGVKD. This CDR3 spans 14 amino acids. With 8 bases clipped from V and 6 bases from J, the junction kept 10 bases outside the gene matches. CDR3 DNA sequence: TGTGCCATCGGGGGGGAGCTAGCGGGTGATACGCAGTATTTT. It encodes CAIGGELAGDTQYF.

J is TRBJ1-4 and V is TRBV5-1; 8 bases fit TRBD1. The V gene's germline CDR1 is SGHRS and CDR2 YFSETQ. This CDR3 has 15 residues. V was pared by 1 base and J by 5 bases, with 4 bases of the junction left unmatched. For the CDR3, the DNA is TGCGCCAGCAGCTTGTCAGGGGGCGGGAATGAAAAACTGTTTTTT. Protein product: CASSLSGGGNEKLFF.

The J gene is TRBJ2-3, the V gene TRBV18; TRBD1 matches 11 bases. Germline CDR1 reads KGHSH; CDR2 reads LQKENI. After removal of 3 bases from V and 4 bases from J, the junction contained 9 bases not matched to a gene. This CDR3 is 17 amino acids long. CDR3 in DNA: TGTGCCAGCTCACCGGGAAGTGGGACAGGGGGTCCAGATACGCAGTATTTT. Translated, it gives CASSPGSGTGGPDTQYF.

J is TRBJ2-7 and V is TRBV7-9; 8 bases match TRBD1. V shed 5 bases, J shed 2 bases, and the junction held 5 bases outside the gene matches. The CDR3 sequence is 14 residues long. In germline, CDR1 is SEHNR, CDR2 FQNEAQ (reference sequence). CDR3 DNA: TGTGCCAGCAGCACTCCAGGGGGCCCCTACGAGCAGTACTTC. Protein sequence: CASSTPGGPYEQYF. The variable domain in full, completed from reference TRBV7-9 and TRBJ2-7, reads DTGVSQNPRHKITKRGQNVTFRCDPISEHNRLYWYRQTLGQGPEFLTYFQNEAQLEKSRLLSDRFSAERPKGSFSTLEIQRTEQGDSAMYLCASSTPGGPYEQYFGPGTRLTVT.

The genes are TRBV18 and TRBJ2-3; 11 bases agree with TRBD2. The CDR3 is 17 amino acids. The J segment lost 6 bases and the V segment lost 3 bases, leaving 11 bases of the junction unmatched. Germline V gene sequence: CDR1 KGHSH, CDR2 LQKENI. The CDR3: CASSPYLAGGLDDTQYF. Written as DNA, the CDR3 is TGTGCCAGCTCACCCTATCTAGCGGGGGGCCTCGATGATACGCAGTATTTT.

The CDR3 sequence: CASSELAGPYQETQYF. The DNA for the CDR3 is TGCGCCAGCAGTGAATTAGCGGGGCCGTACCAAGAGACCCAGTACTTC. The rearrangement uses TRBV10-2 and TRBJ2-5; 8 bases agree with TRBD2. Germline-derived CDR1 and CDR2 are WSHSY and SAAADI. This CDR3 has 16 residues. The V gene end was trimmed by 3 bases and the J gene end by 0 bases; junction bases not matched to a gene: 6.

In regard to this clone: The same CDR3 is also encoded by other DNA sequences in this sample. The V gene is TRBV7-9, the J gene TRBJ1-6; unclear D gene. The CDR3 extends over 12 amino acids. V lost 0 bases and J lost 10, with 4 bases in between. Germline CDR1 reads SEHNR; CDR2 reads FQNEAQ (reference sequence). CDR3: CASSLAESPLHF. The CDR3 nucleotides read TGTGCCAGCAGCTTAGCTGAGTCACCCCTCCACTTT.

V usage is TRBV6-6 and J usage is TRBJ2-2, with D possibly being TRBD1 (6 bases). This CDR3 is built from 15 residues. Germline CDR1 is MNHNY and CDR2 is SVGAGI (reference sequence). The ends were cut back, 3 bases at V and 8 bases at J, with 16 bases in the middle. This chain's CDR3 is CASSYVRVGTGELFF. CDR3 in DNA: TGTGCCAGCAGTTATGTTAGGGTAGGGACAGGGGAGCTGTTTTTT.

This rearrangement joins TRBV5-4 to TRBJ2-7; tentative D call: TRBD2 (6 bases). The CDR3 spans 15 residues. CDR1 SGHNT and CDR2 YYREEE come from the germline V gene (reference sequence). Trimming stripped 0 bases from V and 0 bases from J, with 10 bases between. CDR3 sequence reads: CASSLGRGISYEQYF. CDR3 sequence (DNA): TGTGCCAGCAGCTTGGGACGGGGGATCTCCTACGAGCAGTACTTC. Complete variable domain (other parts from reference TRBV5-4 and TRBJ2-7): ETGVTQSPTHLIKTRGQQVTLRCSSQSGHNTVSWYQQALGQGPQFIFQYYREEENGRGNFPPRFSGLQFPNYSSELNVNALELDDSALYLCASSLGRGISYEQYFGPGTRLTVT.